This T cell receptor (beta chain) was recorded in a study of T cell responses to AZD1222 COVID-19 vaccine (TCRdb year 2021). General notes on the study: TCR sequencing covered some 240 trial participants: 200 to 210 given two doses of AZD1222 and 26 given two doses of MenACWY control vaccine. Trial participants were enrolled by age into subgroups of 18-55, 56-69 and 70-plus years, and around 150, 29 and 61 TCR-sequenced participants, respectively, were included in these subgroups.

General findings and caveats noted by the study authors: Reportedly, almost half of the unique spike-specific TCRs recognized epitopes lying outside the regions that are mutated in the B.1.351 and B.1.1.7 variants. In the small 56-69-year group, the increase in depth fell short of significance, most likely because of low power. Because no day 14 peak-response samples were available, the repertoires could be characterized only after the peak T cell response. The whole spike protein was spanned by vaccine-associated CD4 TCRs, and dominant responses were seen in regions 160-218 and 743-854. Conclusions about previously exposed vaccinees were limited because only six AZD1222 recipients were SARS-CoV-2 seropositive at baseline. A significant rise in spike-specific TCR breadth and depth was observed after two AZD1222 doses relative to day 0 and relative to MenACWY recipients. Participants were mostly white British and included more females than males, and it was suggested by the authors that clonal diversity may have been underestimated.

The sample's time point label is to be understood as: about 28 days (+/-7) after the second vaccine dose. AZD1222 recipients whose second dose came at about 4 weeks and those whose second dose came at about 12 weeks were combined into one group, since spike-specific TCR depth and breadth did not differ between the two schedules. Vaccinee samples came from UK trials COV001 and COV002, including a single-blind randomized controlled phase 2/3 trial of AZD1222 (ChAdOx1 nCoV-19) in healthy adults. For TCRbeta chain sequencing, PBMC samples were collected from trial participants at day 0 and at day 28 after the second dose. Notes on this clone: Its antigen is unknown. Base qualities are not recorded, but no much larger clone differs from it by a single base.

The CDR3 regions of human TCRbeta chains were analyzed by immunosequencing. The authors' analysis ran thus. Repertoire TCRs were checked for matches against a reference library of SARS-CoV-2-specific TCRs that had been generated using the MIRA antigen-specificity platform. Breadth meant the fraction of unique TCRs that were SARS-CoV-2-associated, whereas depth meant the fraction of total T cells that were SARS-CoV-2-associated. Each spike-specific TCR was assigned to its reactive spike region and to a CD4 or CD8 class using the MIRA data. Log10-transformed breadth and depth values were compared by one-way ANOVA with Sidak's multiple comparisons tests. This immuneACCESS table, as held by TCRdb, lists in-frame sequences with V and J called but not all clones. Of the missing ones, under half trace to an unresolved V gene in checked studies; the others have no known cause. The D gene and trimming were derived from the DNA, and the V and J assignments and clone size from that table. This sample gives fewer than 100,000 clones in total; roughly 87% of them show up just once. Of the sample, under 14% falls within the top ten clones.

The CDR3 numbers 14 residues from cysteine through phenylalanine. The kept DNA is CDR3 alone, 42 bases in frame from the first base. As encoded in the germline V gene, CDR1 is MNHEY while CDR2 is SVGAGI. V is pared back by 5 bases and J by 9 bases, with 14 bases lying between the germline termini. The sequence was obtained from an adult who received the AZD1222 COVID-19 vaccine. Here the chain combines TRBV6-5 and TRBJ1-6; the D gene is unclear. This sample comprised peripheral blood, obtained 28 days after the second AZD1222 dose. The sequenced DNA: TGTGCCAGCAGTCTCGGACGGGTTGGTTCACCCCTCCACTTT. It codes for CASSLGRVGSPLHF.